This is a list of T cell receptor beta chains from one sample in a study of T cells in Graves' hyperthyroidism and ophthalmopathy. TCRdb analysed the multiplex PCR reads with MiXCR anew, one entry per CDR3 protein. The sample lists hundreds of thousands of distinct CDR3 sequences, approximately 19% seen once, with approximately 16% in the top ten. The sequencing sample was made of blood. Source of these receptors: a woman aged 45 to 65 with Graves' hyperthyroidism that later progressed to Graves' ophthalmopathy. The CDR3 runs from the conserved cysteine through the conserved F or W. D genes are given only for firm matches. Size values are once, few and many counts, or a class for expanded clones, and some rows have none.

J gene,V gene,D gene,clone size,CDR3 DNA,CDR3 protein
TRBJ2-2,TRBV10-1,TRBD1,few,TGCGCCAGCAGTCCATCAGGGGGCATTGGCGGGGAGCTGTTTTTT,CASSPSGGIGGELFF
TRBJ2-7,TRBV20-1,.,many,TGCAGTGCTCTACCTAGACCTTACGAGCAGTACTTC,CSALPRPYEQYF
TRBJ1-1,TRBV11-2,.,many,TGTGCCAGCATTGCACGAAGGGGGACGGTGAACACTGAAGCTTTCTTT,CASIARRGTVNTEAFF
TRBJ1-3,TRBV19,.,.,TGTGCCAGTAGTATCATGAGGGGACTTGGAAACACCATATATTTT,CASSIMRGLGNTIYF
TRBJ2-7,TRBV5-1,TRBD2,.,TGCGCCAGCAGCTCCGGGGGGGCAAACTACGAGCAGTACTTC,CASSSGGANYEQYF
TRBJ2-7,TRBV20-1,TRBD1,few,TGCAGTGCGGCCCGAGACAGGGGGTCCTACGAGCAGTACTTC,CSAARDRGSYEQYF
TRBJ1-1,TRBV29-1,.,.,TGCAGCGTTGAAGACCTGAGTGAAGCTTTCTTT,CSVEDLSEAFF
TRBJ1-2,TRBV20-1,TRBD1,many,TGCAGTGCTAGAGGAGGGGCAGGGGGCACCTATGGCTACACCTTC,CSARGGAGGTYGYTF
TRBJ2-7,TRBV20-1,.,.,TGCAGTGCTAGAGCCAACTACGAGCAGTACTTC,CSARANYEQYF
TRBJ2-3,TRBV11-2,.,once,TGTGCCAGCAGCTTGCCCAAACAACCCTCGGGACTTAGCACAGATACGCAGTATTTT,CASSLPKQPSGLSTDTQYF
TRBJ1-5,TRBV30,.,few,TGTGCCTGGAGTTCCCAGGGCCATCAGCCCCAGCATTTT,CAWSSQGHQPQHF
TRBJ2-3,TRBV24-1,TRBD1,.,TGTGCCACCAGTGCGGGACAGGGTAGAACAGATACGCAGTATTTT,CATSAGQGRTDTQYF
TRBJ1-1,TRBV7-3,.,many,TGTGCCAGCAGCTTACTAAGTACAGGTCGTGTACCTGAAGCTTTCTTT,CASSLLSTGRVPEAFF
TRBJ1-2,TRBV3-1,.,many,TGTGCCAGCAGCCGCGTAGGGGAGTTGGATGGCTACACCTTC,CASSRVGELDGYTF
TRBJ1-6,TRBV3-1,.,.,TGTGCCAGCAGCCAAGGTCAGGTTGGTTCTTCACCCCTCCACTTT,CASSQGQVGSSPLHF
TRBJ2-3,TRBV20-1,.,many,TGCAGTGCTAGAGATTCGAACCTCCCAGGGGATACGCAGTATTTT,CSARDSNLPGDTQYF
TRBJ2-3,TRBV11-2,.,many,TGTGCCAGCAGCTTACGGGGGACCAGCACAGATACGCAGTATTTT,CASSLRGTSTDTQYF
TRBJ1-5,TRBV10-3,.,many,TGTGCCATCAGTGGCTCTCTCGGGGATAGGGGGAATCAGCCCCAGCATTTT,CAISGSLGDRGNQPQHF
TRBJ1-5,TRBV7-8,.,.,TGTGCCAGCAGCTCCGGGGGCTTGCAGCCCCAGCATTTT,CASSSGGLQPQHF
TRBJ1-1,TRBV6-2/TRBV6-3,.,many,TGTGCCAGCAGTTACACCCCAAACACTGAAGCTTTCTTT,CASSYTPNTEAFF
TRBJ1-5,TRBV6-1,.,.,TGTGCCAGCACCAATTGGGCAGGGTCGAATCAGCCCCAGCATTTT,CASTNWAGSNQPQHF
TRBJ1-1,TRBV6-5,TRBD1,few,TGTGCCAGCAGTTACTGGACAGGGATGAACACTGAAGCTTTCTTT,CASSYWTGMNTEAFF
TRBJ2-3,TRBV2,.,.,TGTGCCAGCAGTGAAGCATTTGGAGGGGTCCTGCAGTATTTT,CASSEAFGGVLQYF
TRBJ1-2,TRBV3-1,.,few,TGTGCCAGCAGCCAAGTCCGCACTAACGATGGCTACACCTTC,CASSQVRTNDGYTF
TRBJ1-2,TRBV12-3/TRBV12-4,.,many,TGTGCCAGCAGCCCCAGGGACAAAATCAACTATGGCTACACCTTC,CASSPRDKINYGYTF
TRBJ2-5,TRBV10-3,.,few,TGTGCCATCAGAGAGGGACGCCAAGAGACCCAGTACTTC,CAIREGRQETQYF
TRBJ2-3,TRBV3-1,.,.,TGTGCCAGCAGCCAGAACAGCGAACGCTTAACAGATACGCAGTATTTT,CASSQNSERLTDTQYF
TRBJ2-5,TRBV20-1,TRBD1,few,TGCAGTGCTTACAGGGGGGCCGGAGAGACCCAGTACTTC,CSAYRGAGETQYF
TRBJ2-5,TRBV6-6,.,.,TGTGCCAGCAGTTACATAACAACAGAGACCCAGTACTTC,CASSYITTETQYF
TRBJ1-6,TRBV6-1,TRBD1,few,TGTGCCACCCAGGGGGCTTCTAATTCACCCCTCCACTTT,CATQGASNSPLHF
TRBJ1-2,TRBV28,.,.,TGTGCCGGCAGTCCACTAGGACAGATTAATAACTATGGCTACACCTTC,CAGSPLGQINNYGYTF